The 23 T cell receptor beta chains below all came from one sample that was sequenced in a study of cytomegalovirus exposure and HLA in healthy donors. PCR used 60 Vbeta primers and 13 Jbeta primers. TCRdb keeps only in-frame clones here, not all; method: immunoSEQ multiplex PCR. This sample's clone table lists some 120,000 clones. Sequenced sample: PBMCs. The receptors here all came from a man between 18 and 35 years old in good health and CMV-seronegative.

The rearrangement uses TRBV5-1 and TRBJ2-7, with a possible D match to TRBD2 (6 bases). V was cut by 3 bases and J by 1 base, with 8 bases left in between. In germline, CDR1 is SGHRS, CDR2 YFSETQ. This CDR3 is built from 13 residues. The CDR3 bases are TGCGCCAGCAGCTCCGGGAGTTCCTACGAGCAGTACTTC. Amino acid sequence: CASSSGSSYEQYF.

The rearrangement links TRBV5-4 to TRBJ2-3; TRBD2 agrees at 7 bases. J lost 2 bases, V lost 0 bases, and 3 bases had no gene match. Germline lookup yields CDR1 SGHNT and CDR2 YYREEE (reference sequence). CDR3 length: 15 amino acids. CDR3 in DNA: TGTGCCAGCAGCTTGGGGCTAGCGGTCACAGATACGCAGTATTTT. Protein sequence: CASSLGLAVTDTQYF.

CDR3 nucleotides: TGCGCCAGCAGCCAGACTTTTCCAACAGGAGCTGCTGGCTACACCTTC. Residues: CASSQTFPTGAAGYTF. V usage is TRBV4-1 and J usage is TRBJ1-2, with TRBD1 as a possible D gene (5 bases). The CDR3 is made up of 16 amino acids. V dropped 3 bases and J dropped 7 bases, with 21 bases sitting between them. The germline V gene encodes CDR1 MGHRA and CDR2 YSYEKL.

The CDR3 sequence: CASSLTGGGGNTEAFF. The CDR3, as DNA: TGCGCCAGCAGCTTGACAGGGGGCGGTGGGAACACTGAAGCTTTCTTT. The J gene is TRBJ1-1, the V gene TRBV5-1, with 9 bases identical to TRBD1. The V gene end was trimmed by 1 base and the J gene end by 1 base; junction bases not matched to a gene: 5. The CDR3 consists of 16 residues. CDR1 and CDR2 from the germline V gene are SGHRS and YFSETQ.

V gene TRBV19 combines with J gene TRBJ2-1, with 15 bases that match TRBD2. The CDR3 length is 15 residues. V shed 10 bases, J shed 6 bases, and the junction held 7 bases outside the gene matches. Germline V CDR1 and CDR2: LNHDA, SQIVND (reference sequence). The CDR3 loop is CATHRTSGGANEQFF. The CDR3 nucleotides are TGTGCCACCCACCGGACTAGCGGGGGGGCCAATGAGCAGTTCTTC.

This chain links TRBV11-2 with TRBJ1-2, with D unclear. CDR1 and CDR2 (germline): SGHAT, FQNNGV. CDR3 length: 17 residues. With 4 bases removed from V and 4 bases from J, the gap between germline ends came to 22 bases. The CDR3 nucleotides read TGTGCCAGCAGCTCCCCAAGCGGTTTCCTCACGGGCTATGGCTACACCTTC. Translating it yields CASSSPSGFLTGYGYTF.

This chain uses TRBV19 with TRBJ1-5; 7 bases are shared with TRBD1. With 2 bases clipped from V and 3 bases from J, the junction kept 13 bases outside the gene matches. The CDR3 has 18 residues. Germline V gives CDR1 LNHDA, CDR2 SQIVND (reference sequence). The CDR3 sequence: CASSINRVGQLYNQPQHF. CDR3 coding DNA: TGTGCCAGTAGTATAAACCGTGTGGGACAGCTTTACAATCAGCCCCAGCATTTT.

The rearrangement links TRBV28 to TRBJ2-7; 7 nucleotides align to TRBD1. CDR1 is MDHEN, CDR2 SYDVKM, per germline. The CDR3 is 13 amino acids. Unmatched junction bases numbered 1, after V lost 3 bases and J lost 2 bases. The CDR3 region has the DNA TGTGCCAGCAGTTTCGGACAGGCCTACGAGCAGTACTTC. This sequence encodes CASSFGQAYEQYF. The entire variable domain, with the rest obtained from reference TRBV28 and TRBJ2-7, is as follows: DVKVTQSSRYLVKRTGEKVFLECVQDMDHENMFWYRQDPGLGLRLIYFSYDVKMKEKGDIPEGYSVSREKKERFSLILESASTNQTSMYLCASSFGQAYEQYFGPGTRLTVT.

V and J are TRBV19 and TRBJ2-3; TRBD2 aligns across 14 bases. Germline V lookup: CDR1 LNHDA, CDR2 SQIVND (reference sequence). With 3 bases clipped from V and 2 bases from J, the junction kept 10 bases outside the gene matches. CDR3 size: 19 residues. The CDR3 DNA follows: TGTGCCAGTAGTATCCTCCCCTCGACTAGCGGGAGGGCCACAGATACGCAGTATTTT. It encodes CASSILPSTSGRATDTQYF.

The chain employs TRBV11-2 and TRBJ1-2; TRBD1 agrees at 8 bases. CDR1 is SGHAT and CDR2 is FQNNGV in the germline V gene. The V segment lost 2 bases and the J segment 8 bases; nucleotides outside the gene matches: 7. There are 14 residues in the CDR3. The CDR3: CASSLQGATGGYTF. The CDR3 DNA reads TGTGCCAGCAGCTTACAGGGGGCCACGGGCGGCTACACCTTC.

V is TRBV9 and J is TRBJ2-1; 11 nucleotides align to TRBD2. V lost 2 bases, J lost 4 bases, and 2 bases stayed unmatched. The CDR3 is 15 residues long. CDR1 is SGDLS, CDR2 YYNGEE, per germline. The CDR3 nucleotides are TGTGCCAGCAGCGTGACTAGCGGGGTTTACAATGAGCAGTTCTTC. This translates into CASSVTSGVYNEQFF.

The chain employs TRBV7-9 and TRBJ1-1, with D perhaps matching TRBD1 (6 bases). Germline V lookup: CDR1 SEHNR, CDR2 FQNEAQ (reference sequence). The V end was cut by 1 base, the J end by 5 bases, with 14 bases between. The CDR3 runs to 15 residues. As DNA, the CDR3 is TGTGCCAGCAGCTTAGATCAGGGGTCGGGAACTGAAGCTTTCTTT. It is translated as CASSLDQGSGTEAFF.

The CDR3 loop is CASSPSYEQYF. In nucleotides, the CDR3 is TGTGCCAGCAGCCCTTCCTACGAGCAGTACTTC. The rearrangement uses TRBV11-2 and TRBJ2-7; D is uncertain. This CDR3 contains 11 residues. V was clipped by 5 bases and J by 1 base, with 3 bases between them. CDR1 and CDR2 (germline): SGHAT, FQNNGV.

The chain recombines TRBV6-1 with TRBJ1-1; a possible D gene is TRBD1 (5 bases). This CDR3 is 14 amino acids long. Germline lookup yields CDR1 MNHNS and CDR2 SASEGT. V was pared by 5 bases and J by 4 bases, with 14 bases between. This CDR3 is CASSYAQGSTEAFF. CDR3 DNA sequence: TGTGCCAGCAGTTATGCCCAGGGCAGCACTGAAGCTTTCTTT.

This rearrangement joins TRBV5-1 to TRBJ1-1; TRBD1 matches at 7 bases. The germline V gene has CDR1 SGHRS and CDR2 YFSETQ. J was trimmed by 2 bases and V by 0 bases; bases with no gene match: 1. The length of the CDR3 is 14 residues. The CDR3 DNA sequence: TGCGCCAGCAGCTTGGACAGGGGTAACACTGAAGCTTTCTTT. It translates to CASSLDRGNTEAFF.

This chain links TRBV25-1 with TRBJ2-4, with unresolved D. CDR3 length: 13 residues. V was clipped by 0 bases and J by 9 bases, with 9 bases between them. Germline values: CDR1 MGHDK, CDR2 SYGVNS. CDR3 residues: CASSEYASSIQYF. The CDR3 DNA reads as TGTGCCAGCAGTGAATACGCCTCTAGCATTCAGTACTTC. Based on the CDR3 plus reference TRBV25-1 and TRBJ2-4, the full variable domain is EADIYQTPRYLVIGTGKKITLECSQTMGHDKMYWYQQDPGMELHLIHYSYGVNSTEKGDLSSESTVSRIRTEHFPLTLESARPSHTSQYLCASSEYASSIQYFGAGTRLSVL.

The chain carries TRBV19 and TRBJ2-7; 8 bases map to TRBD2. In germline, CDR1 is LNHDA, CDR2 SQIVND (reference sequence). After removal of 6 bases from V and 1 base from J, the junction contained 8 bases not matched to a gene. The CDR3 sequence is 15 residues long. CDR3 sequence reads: CASRETIAGSYEQYF. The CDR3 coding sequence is TGTGCCAGTAGGGAAACCATAGCGGGATCCTACGAGCAGTACTTC.

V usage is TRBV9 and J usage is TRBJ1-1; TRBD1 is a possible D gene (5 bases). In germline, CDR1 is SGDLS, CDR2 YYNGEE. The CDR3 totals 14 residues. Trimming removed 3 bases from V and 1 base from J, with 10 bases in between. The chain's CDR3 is CASSAQGGNTEAFF. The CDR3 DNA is TGTGCCAGCAGCGCTCAGGGAGGGAACACTGAAGCTTTCTTT.

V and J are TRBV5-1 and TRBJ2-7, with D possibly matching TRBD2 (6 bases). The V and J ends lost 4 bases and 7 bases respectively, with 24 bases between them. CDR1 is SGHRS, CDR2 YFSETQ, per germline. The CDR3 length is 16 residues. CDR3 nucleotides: TGCGCCAGCAGCCCCGATGCGGGGCTCAAAACGGGGGAGCAGTACTTC. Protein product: CASSPDAGLKTGEQYF.

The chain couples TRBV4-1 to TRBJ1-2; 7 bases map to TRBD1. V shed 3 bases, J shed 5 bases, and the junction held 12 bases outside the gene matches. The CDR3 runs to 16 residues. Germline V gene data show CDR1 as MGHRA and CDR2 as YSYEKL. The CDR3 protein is CASSHPQGGTVYGYTF. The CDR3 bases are TGCGCCAGCAGCCATCCCCAGGGGGGAACTGTGTATGGCTACACCTTC.

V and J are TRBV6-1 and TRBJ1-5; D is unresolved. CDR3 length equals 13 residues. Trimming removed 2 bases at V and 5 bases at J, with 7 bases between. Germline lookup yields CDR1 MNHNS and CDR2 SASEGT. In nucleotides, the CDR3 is TGTGCCAGCAGTGAAAGAGCCCATCAGCCCCAGCATTTT. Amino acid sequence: CASSERAHQPQHF.

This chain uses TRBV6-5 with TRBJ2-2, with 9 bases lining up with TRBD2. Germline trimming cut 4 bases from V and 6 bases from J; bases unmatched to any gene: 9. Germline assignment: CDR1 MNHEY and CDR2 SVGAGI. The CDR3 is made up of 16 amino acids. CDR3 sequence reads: CASSSFAGGMAGELFF. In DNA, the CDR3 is TGTGCCAGCAGTTCGTTCGCGGGGGGGATGGCCGGGGAGCTGTTTTTT.

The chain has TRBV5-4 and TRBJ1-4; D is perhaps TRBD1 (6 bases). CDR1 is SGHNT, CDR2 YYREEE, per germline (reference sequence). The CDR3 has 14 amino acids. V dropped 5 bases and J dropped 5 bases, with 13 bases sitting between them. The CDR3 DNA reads TGTGCCAGCAGTCGACAGGAGAGGAATGAAAAACTGTTTTTT. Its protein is CASSRQERNEKLFF.